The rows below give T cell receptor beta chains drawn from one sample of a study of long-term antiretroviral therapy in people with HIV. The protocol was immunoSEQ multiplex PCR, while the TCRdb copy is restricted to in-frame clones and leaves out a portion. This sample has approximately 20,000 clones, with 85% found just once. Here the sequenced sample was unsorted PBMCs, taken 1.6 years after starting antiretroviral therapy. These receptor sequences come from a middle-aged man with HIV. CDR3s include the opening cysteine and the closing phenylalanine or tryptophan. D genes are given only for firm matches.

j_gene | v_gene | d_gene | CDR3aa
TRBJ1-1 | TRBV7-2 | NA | CASSLSRRVTEAFF
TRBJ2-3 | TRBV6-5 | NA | CASSRIGSDTQYF
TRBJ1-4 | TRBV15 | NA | CATSLEGAVKLFF
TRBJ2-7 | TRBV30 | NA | CALKQGYEQYF
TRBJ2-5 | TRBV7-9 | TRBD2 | CASSRGLAGVQETQYF
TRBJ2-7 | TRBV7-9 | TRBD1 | CASSPGQGNEQYF
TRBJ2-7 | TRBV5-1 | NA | CASSKGESIYEQYF
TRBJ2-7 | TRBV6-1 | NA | CASSELVSSSYEQYF
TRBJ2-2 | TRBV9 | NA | CASSVGQAGELFF
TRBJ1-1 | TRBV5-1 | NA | CASSSALGNAEAFF
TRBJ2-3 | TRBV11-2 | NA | CASSRQGDTQYF